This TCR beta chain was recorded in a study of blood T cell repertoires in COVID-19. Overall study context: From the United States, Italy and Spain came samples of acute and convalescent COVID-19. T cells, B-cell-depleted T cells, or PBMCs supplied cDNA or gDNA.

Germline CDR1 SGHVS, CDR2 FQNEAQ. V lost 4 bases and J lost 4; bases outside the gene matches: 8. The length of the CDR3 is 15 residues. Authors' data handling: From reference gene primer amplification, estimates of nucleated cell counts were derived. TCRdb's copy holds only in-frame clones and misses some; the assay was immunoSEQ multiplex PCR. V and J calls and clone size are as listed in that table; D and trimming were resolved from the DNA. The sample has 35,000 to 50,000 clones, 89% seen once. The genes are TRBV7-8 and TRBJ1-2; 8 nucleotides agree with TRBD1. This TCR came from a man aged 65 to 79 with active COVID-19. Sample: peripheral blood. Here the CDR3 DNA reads TGTGCCAGCAGCTATACCGGGACAGGAACCTATGGCTACACCTTC. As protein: CASSYTGTGTYGYTF.